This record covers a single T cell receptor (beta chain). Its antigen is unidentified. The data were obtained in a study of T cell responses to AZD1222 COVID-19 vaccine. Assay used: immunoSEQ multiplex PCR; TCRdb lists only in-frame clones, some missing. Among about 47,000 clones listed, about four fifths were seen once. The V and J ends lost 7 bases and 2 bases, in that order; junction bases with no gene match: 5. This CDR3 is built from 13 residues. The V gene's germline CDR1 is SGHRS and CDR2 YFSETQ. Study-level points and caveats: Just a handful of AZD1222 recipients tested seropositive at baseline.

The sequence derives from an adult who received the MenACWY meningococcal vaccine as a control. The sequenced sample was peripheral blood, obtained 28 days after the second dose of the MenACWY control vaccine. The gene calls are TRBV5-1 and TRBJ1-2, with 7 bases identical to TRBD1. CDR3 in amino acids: CASADRDNYGYTF. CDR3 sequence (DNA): TGCGCCAGCGCCGACAGGGACAACTATGGCTACACCTTC.